This note documents a single TCR beta chain sequence. The sample belongs to a study of blood T cell repertoires in COVID-19. Trimming took 8 bases from V and 3 from J; bases not matched to a gene: 16. Germline V lookup: CDR1 SGHNT, CDR2 YENEEA. The CDR3 runs to 18 residues. Profiled with immunoSEQ multiplex PCR; TCRdb holds only in-frame clones, not every one. Here the sample spans approximately 200,000 clones, around 80% being singletons. The material sequenced was peripheral blood. The receptor's source is a woman older than 75 with COVID-19, enrolled during active disease. The gene calls are TRBV11-3 and TRBJ1-2; 12 bases line up with TRBD1. The CDR3 DNA reads as TGTGCCAGCGCAAGAGAGTATGGGACAGGGGGCGACGACTATGGCTACACCTTC. Amino acids: CASAREYGTGGDDYGYTF.